The next 8 T cell receptor beta chains were all read from a single sample in a study of T cells in Graves' hyperthyroidism and ophthalmopathy. TCR beta CDR3 regions were amplified from RNA. Initially, a first-round RT-PCR of the TCR CDR3 employed the HTBI primer set. TCRdb passed the multiplex PCR reads through MiXCR, listing each CDR3 protein once. The sample consists of 550,000 to 650,000 distinct CDR3 sequences, 12% to 15% of them appearing once. Specimen: blood. These receptors all stem from a woman aged 35 to 49 with Graves' hyperthyroidism.

This clonotype was detected ten times or more. This chain uses TRBV7-9 with TRBJ2-3; TRBD2 matches 12 bases. The J segment lost 6 bases and the V segment lost 6 bases, leaving 7 bases of the junction unmatched. This CDR3 has 15 amino acids. Germline CDR1 is SEHNR and CDR2 is FQNEAQ (reference sequence). The CDR3 sequence is CASRLAGGLIDTQYF. The CDR3 bases are TGTGCCAGCAGACTAGCGGGAGGTCTCATTGATACGCAGTATTTT.

The table lists this clonotype with many counts. The CDR3: CSVSPAGAGYEQYF. The CDR3 nucleotides read TGCAGCGTTAGTCCCGCCGGAGCGGGCTACGAGCAGTACTTC. The V gene is TRBV29-1, the J gene TRBJ2-7; D might be TRBD2 (6 bases). The V and J ends lost 5 bases and 3 bases respectively, with 17 bases between them. This CDR3 spans 14 amino acids. In germline, CDR1 is SQVTM, CDR2 ANQGSEA.

This clonotype was seen a few times. The V gene is TRBV13, the J gene TRBJ2-3; a possible D gene is TRBD2 (6 bases). CDR1 and CDR2 from the germline V gene are PRHDT and FYEKMQ (reference sequence). The CDR3 is made up of 18 amino acids. V was cut by 3 bases and J by 0 bases, with 19 bases left in between. The CDR3 reads CASSFRESPIVSTDTQYF. The CDR3 coding sequence is TGTGCCAGCAGCTTTCGGGAGAGTCCAATCGTTAGCACAGATACGCAGTATTTT.

The CDR3 loop is CASSLFRASANTGELFF. CDR3 DNA sequence: TGTGCCAGCAGTTTATTCAGGGCTAGCGCGAACACCGGGGAGCTGTTTTTT. The chain uses TRBV28 and TRBJ2-2, with D perhaps matching TRBD2 (6 bases). The CDR3 contains 17 residues. V dropped 1 base and J dropped 0 bases, with 12 bases sitting between them. Germline loops: CDR1 MDHEN, CDR2 SYDVKM.

There are many counts of this clonotype. The rearrangement joins TRBV7-9 to TRBJ2-5; no reliable D call. Trimming left V 0 bases short and J 4 bases short, with 9 bases between. CDR1 and CDR2 (germline): SEHNR, FQNEAQ (reference sequence). This CDR3 is 14 amino acids long. The CDR3 protein is CASSLASWGETQYF. In nucleotides, the CDR3 is TGTGCCAGCAGCTTAGCCAGCTGGGGAGAGACCCAGTACTTC.

This clonotype was observed a handful of times. The chain has TRBV5-6 and TRBJ2-1; the D is unclear. Germline CDR1 SGHDT, CDR2 YYEEEE. V lost 0 bases and J 2 bases, leaving 6 bases between the germline ends. The CDR3 totals 14 residues. In DNA, the CDR3 is TGTGCCAGCAGCTTGGAGAATACCTACAATGAGCAGTTCTTC. Translating gives CASSLENTYNEQFF.

This clonotype was detected many times. The V call is TRBV16, the J call TRBJ1-1; D possibly corresponds to TRBD1 (5 bases). Deletions cut 5 bases from V and 6 bases from J, with 13 bases between. The CDR3 loop spans 13 amino acids. The germline V gene encodes CDR1 KGHSY and CDR2 FQNENV. CDR3 DNA: TGTGCCAGCAGCAATAGGGGTCCGTCTGAAGCTTTCTTT. Its protein is CASSNRGPSEAFF.

This clonotype occurred many times. V and J are TRBV3-1 and TRBJ1-5; TRBD1 might be the D (6 bases). In germline, CDR1 is LGHDT, CDR2 YNNKEL (reference sequence). Between the trimmed V and J ends, which lost 0 bases and 2 bases, there was a span of 8 bases. The CDR3 has 15 amino acids. In nucleotides, the CDR3 is TGTGCCAGCAGCCAAGAACCAGGGGGCAATCAGCCCCAGCATTTT. It codes for CASSQEPGGNQPQHF.